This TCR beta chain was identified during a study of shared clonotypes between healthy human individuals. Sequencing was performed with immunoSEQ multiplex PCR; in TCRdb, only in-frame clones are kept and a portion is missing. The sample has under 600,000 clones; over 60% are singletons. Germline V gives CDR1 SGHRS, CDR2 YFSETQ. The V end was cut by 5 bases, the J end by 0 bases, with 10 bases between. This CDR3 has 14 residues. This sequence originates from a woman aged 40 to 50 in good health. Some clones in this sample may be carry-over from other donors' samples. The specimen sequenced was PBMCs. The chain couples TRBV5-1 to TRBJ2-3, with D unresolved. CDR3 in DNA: TGCGCCAGCAGGCTCGGAACCAGCACAGATACGCAGTATTTT. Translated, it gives CASRLGTSTDTQYF.